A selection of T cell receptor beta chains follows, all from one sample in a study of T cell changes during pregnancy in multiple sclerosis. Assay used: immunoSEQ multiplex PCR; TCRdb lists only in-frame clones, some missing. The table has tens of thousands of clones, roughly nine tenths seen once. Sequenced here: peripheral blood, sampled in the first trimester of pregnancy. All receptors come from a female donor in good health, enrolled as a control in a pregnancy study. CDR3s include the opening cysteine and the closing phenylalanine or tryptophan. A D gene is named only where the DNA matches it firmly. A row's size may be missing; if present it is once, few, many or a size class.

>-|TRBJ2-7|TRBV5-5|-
TGTGCCAGCAGCTTCCCTGGTCTGGGGGCTTCCTACGAGCAGTACTTC
CASSFPGLGASYEQYF
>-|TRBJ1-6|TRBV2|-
TGTGCCAGCAGTGCGGGATCTCCTAATTCACCCCTCCACTTT
CASSAGSPNSPLHF
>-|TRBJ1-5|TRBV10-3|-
TGTGCCATCGCAGATAGCAATCAGCCCCAGCATTTT
CAIADSNQPQHF
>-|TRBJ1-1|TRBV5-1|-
TGCGCCAGCAGCAAGGGGGGGGACCGGGAAGCTTTCTTT
CASSKGGDREAFF
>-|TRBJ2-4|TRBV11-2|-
TGTGCCAGCAGCTTAGATCTAGACATTCAGTACTTC
CASSLDLDIQYF
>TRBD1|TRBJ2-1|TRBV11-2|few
TGTGCCAGCAGCTTTATCGAGGGACAGAGCTCCTACAATGAGCAGTTCTTC
CASSFIEGQSSYNEQFF
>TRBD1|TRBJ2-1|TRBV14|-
TGTGCCAGCAGCCAACGACAGGGGGGGCCTAACAATGAGCAGTTCTTC
CASSQRQGGPNNEQFF
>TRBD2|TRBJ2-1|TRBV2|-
TGTGCCAGCACCTCCAGCGGGAGCTCCTACAATGAGCAGTTCTTC
CASTSSGSSYNEQFF
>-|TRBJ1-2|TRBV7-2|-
TGTGCCAGCAGATACTACGGGGGAAGCTACACCTTC
CASRYYGGSYTF
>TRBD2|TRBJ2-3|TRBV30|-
TGTGCCTGGGCTCGGGGGGTGACAGATACGCAGTATTTT
CAWARGVTDTQYF
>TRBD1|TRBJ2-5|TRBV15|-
TGTGCCACCAGCAGGCCAAGGGGGCTGGGAGAGACCCAGTACTTC
CATSRPRGLGETQYF
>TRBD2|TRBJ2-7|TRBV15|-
TGTGCCACCAGCAGCAGGACTAGCGGGATGGGATACGAGCAGTACTTC
CATSSRTSGMGYEQYF
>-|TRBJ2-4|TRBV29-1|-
TGCAGCGTTGAATGGCCAGGTTTGGCCAAAAACATTCAGTACTTC
CSVEWPGLAKNIQYF
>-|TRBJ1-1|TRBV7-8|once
TGTGCCAGCAGCTTAGGATTTGGGCGGGGGGGAGACACTGAAGCTTTCTTT
CASSLGFGRGGDTEAFF
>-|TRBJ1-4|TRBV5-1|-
TGCGCCAGCAGCTCCTTCGGGGGATTTAACGAAAAACTGTTTTTT
CASSSFGGFNEKLFF
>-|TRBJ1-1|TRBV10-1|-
TGCGCCAGCAGTGGCCCGGGGGTGAACACTGAAGCTTTCTTT
CASSGPGVNTEAFF
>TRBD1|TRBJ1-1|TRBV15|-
TGTGCCACCAGCAGGACAGGGGGCCGGACTGAAGCTTTCTTT
CATSRTGGRTEAFF
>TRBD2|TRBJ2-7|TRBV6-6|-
TGTGCCAGCAGACACGATAGCGGGGGGGCGACCTACGAGCAGTACTTC
CASRHDSGGATYEQYF
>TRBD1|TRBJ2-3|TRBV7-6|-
TGTGCCAGCAGCTTATATCCCGGACAGGGTTATGCCTCTAGCACAGATACGCAGTATTTT
CASSLYPGQGYASSTDTQYF
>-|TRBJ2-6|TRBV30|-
TGTGCCTGGAGTCTGCAGGGCTGGGCCAACGTCCTGACTTTC
CAWSLQGWANVLTF
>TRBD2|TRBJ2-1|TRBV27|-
TGTGCCAGCAGTTGGTCTAGCGGGAGGGGTGAGCAGTTCTTC
CASSWSSGRGEQFF
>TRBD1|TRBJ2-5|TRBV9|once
TGTGCCAGCAGCCCTTCAGGGGGCCGGGAGACCCAGTACTTC
CASSPSGGRETQYF
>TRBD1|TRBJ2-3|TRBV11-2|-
TGTGCCAGCACCCCGGACAGGGGGCTATATACGCAGTATTTT
CASTPDRGLYTQYF
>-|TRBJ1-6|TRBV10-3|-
TGTGCCATCAGTAATTCCGCGGACAGAAATTCACCCCTCCACTTT
CAISNSADRNSPLHF
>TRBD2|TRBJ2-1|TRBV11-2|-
TGTGCCAGCAGCCCGGACCCACTAGCGGAGGGTTACAATGAGCAGTTCTTC
CASSPDPLAEGYNEQFF
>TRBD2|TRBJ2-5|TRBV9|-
TGTGCCAGCAGCGAGGGGGGACTAGCGGGGAAAGAGACCCAGTACTTC
CASSEGGLAGKETQYF
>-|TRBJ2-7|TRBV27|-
TGTGCCAGCAGTTGGGCAGGGTCGGTTCCCGAGCAGTACTTC
CASSWAGSVPEQYF
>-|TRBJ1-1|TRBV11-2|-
TGTGCCAGCAGCCCACAGGGGAACACTGAAGCTTTCTTT
CASSPQGNTEAFF
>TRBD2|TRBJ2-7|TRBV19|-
TGTGCCAGTAGTCAGGGTCGGCAAGCGGGACTCAGCTCCTACGAGCAGTACTTC
CASSQGRQAGLSSYEQYF
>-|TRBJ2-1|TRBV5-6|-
TGTGCCAGCAGCTTGCGGGGGTTGGTGGGTGGAGAATACAATGAGCAGTTCTTC
CASSLRGLVGGEYNEQFF
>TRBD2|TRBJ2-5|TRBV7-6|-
TGTGCCAGCAGCTTAGTTGGCGGGGGAGAGACCCAGTACTTC
CASSLVGGGETQYF
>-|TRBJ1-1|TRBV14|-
TGTGCCAGCAGCCCGAACGAACCGGGAGAGGGGACTGAAGCTTTCTTT
CASSPNEPGEGTEAFF
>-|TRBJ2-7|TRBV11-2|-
TGTGCCAGCAGCCCACAGAACAGGGATCACGAGCAGTACTTC
CASSPQNRDHEQYF
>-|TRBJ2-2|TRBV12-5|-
TGTGCTAGTGGTTTGCTCGACACCGGGGAGCTGTTTTTT
CASGLLDTGELFF
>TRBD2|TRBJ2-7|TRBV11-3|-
TGTGCCAGCAGCCCTCCCGGGACTAGTCAGTACTTC
CASSPPGTSQYF
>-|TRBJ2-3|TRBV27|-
TGTGCCAGCAGTTTATCAGAGTTGCGCACAGATACGCAGTATTTT
CASSLSELRTDTQYF
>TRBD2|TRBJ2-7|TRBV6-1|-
TGTGCCGCCGGACTAGCGGGAGACGAGCAGTACTTC
CAAGLAGDEQYF
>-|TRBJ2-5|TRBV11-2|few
TGTGCCAGCAGCAACATGGGGGCGTACCAAGAGACCCAGTACTTC
CASSNMGAYQETQYF
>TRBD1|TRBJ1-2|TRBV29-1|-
TGCAGCGTCTTGGGGGACAGCACCCTTGGCTACACCTTC
CSVLGDSTLGYTF
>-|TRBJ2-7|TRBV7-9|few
TGTGCCAGCGATAAAACGAACACACCGGGTGAGCAGTACTTC
CASDKTNTPGEQYF
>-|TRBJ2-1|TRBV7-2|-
TGTGCCAGCAGCTTAGGCGGGTCCTACAATGAGCAGTTCTTC
CASSLGGSYNEQFF
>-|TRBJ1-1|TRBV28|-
TGTGCCAGCAGTCCAGACAGGCAAAGGGCTTTCTTT
CASSPDRQRAFF
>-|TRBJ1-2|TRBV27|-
TGTGCCAGCAGCCTCGCGGCAGGGTTCGCTAACTATGGCTACACCTTC
CASSLAAGFANYGYTF
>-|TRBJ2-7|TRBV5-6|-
TGTGCCAGCAGCTTGCGGGAGAGCTCCTACGAGCAGTACTTC
CASSLRESSYEQYF
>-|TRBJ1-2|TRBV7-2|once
TGTGCCAGCAGCTTAGTGGTGGAGGTGGGCGGTGGCTACACCTTC
CASSLVVEVGGGYTF
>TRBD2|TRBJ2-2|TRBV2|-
TGTGCCAGCATGCGGGGGGCGGGGGGCTCGAACACCGGGGAGCTGTTTTTT
CASMRGAGGSNTGELFF
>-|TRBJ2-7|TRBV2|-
TGTGCCAGCACAAAGGGGAGGGGGGCCTACGAGCAGTACTTC
CASTKGRGAYEQYF
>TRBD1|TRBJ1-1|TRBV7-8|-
TGTGCCAGCAGCATGGACAGGTCCGGTAACACTGAAGCTTTCTTT
CASSMDRSGNTEAFF
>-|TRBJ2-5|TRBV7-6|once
TGTGCCAGCAGCTTAGTGACAGTGTTGGGGGAGACCCAGTACTTC
CASSLVTVLGETQYF
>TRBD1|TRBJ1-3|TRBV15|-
TGTGCCACCAGCAGAGATAAACAGGGGTACGGAAACACCATATATTTT
CATSRDKQGYGNTIYF
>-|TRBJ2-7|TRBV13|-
TGTGCCAGCAGCTTAGGCTGGGAACAGGGATCCGAGCAGTACTTC
CASSLGWEQGSEQYF
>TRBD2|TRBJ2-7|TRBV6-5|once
TGTGCCAGCAGTAACGCGGGAGGGAACGAGCAGTACTTC
CASSNAGGNEQYF
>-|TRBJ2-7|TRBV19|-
TGTGCCAGTAGTATAGGGCCAGCCTACGAGCAGTACTTC
CASSIGPAYEQYF
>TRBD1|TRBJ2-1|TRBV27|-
TGTGCCAGCAGTTCCCTTAAGGGACAGGGCTCCTACAATGAGCAGTTCTTC
CASSSLKGQGSYNEQFF
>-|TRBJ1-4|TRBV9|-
TGTGCCAGCAGCGCGTGGGGGGATACTAATGAAAAACTGTTTTTT
CASSAWGDTNEKLFF
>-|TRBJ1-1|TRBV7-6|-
TGTGCCAGCAGCTCCTCGACAGCGAACACTGAAGCTTTCTTT
CASSSSTANTEAFF